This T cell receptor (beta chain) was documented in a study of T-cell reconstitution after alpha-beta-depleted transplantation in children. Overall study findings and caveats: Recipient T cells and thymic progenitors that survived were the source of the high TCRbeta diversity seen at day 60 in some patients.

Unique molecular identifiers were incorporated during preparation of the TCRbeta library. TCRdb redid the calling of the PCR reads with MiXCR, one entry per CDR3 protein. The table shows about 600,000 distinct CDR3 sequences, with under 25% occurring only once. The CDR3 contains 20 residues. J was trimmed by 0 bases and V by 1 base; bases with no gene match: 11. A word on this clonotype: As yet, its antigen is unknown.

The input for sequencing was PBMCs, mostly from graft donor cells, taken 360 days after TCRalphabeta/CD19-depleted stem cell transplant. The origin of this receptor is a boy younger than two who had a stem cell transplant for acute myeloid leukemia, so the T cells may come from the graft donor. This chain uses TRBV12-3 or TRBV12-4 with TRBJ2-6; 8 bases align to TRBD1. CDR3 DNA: TGTGCCAGCAGTTTAGGGACAGGGAACCTAGGGAGCTCTGGGGCCAACGTCCTGACTTTC. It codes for CASSLGTGNLGSSGANVLTF.